Listed below are T cell receptor beta chains from one sample, sequenced in a study of B cell selection in AIRE deficiency. The method was immunoSEQ multiplex PCR; TCRdb's version includes in-frame clones alone and lacks a portion of them. The table has tens of thousands of clones, 97% seen once; the top ten hold approximately 0.17%. The sequencing input was conventional CD4+ T cells sorted from PBMCs. The source of these receptors is a human donor with AIRE deficiency. CDR3s include the opening cysteine and the closing phenylalanine or tryptophan. D genes are given only for firm matches. Size is stated for part of the rows, as once, few or many counts, or as a class when the clone is expanded.

clone_size	v_call	d_call	j_call	cdr3_nt	cdr3_aa
-	TRBV7-9	-	TRBJ2-7	TGTGCCAGCAGCTTAGGCCGATATCGGCAGTACTTC	CASSLGRYRQYF
-	TRBV30	-	TRBJ1-1	TGTGCCTGGAGACAGGGCCTTGGGACTGAAGCTTTCTTT	CAWRQGLGTEAFF
-	TRBV5-4	-	TRBJ2-7	TGTGCCAGCAGCTTGGATAGGGGGGCCTACGAGCAGTACTTC	CASSLDRGAYEQYF
-	TRBV7-3	-	TRBJ1-3	TGTGCCAGCAGCTTAGACACAGCGGCCTCTGGAAACACCATATATTTT	CASSLDTAASGNTIYF
-	TRBV30	TRBD1	TRBJ1-6	TGTGCCTCAGGCCCCGTGGACAGGGAAAATTCACCCCTCCACTTT	CASGPVDRENSPLHF
-	TRBV7-9	-	TRBJ1-1	TGTGCCAGCAGCTTTTACACCGGCCTCCCGCACACTGAAGCTTTCTTT	CASSFYTGLPHTEAFF
-	TRBV10-3	-	TRBJ1-1	TGTGCCATCAGTGATGGTTCAGGGAAGAACACTGAAGCTTTCTTT	CAISDGSGKNTEAFF
-	TRBV9	TRBD2	TRBJ2-7	TGTGCCAGCAGCGCGAGAAACGGGACTAGCCGGTACGAGCAGTACTTC	CASSARNGTSRYEQYF
-	TRBV27	TRBD2	TRBJ2-7	TGTGCCAGCAGGGCGGGAGTCGAAAGGCAGTACTTC	CASRAGVERQYF
-	TRBV6-6	TRBD2	TRBJ2-5	TGTGCCAGCTCCGAAAGCGGGAGGGCCGGGGGGGAGCAGTACTTC	CASSESGRAGGEQYF
-	TRBV27	-	TRBJ2-1	TGTGCCAGCAGTTTAAGTCCACTCAGCTCCTACAATGAGCAGTTCTTC	CASSLSPLSSYNEQFF
-	TRBV4-3	TRBD1	TRBJ1-2	TGCGCCAGCAGCCCGATGACAGGGGGCATCTATGGCTACACCTTC	CASSPMTGGIYGYTF
-	TRBV29-1	-	TRBJ2-3	TGCAGCGTTGAATACAGGCGGAGAGATACGCAGTATTTT	CSVEYRRRDTQYF
-	TRBV27	TRBD2	TRBJ2-1	TGTGCCAGCAGTTTATCGGCGGGAGCTTACAATGAGCAGTTCTTC	CASSLSAGAYNEQFF
-	TRBV7-9	TRBD2	TRBJ2-3	TGTGCCAGCAGCCCGACGGGGGGGGCAGATACGCAGTATTTT	CASSPTGGADTQYF
-	TRBV14	TRBD1	TRBJ2-1	TGTGCCAGCAGCCATCCAGTCGGACAGGTCTACAATGAGCAGTTCTTC	CASSHPVGQVYNEQFF
-	TRBV2	-	TRBJ2-3	TGTGCCAGCACCCGGGACACCCCGACAGATACGCAGTATTTT	CASTRDTPTDTQYF
-	TRBV4-2	TRBD2	TRBJ2-2	TGTGCCAGCAGCCAAGTATTGGGTGGCGCGGGAGGGCGGACCGGGGAGCTGTTTTTT	CASSQVLGGAGGRTGELFF
-	TRBV28	TRBD1	TRBJ1-2	TGTGCCAGCAGTTTAACCGGGACAGGGACCTTTAACTATGGCTACACCTTC	CASSLTGTGTFNYGYTF
few	TRBV21-1	-	TRBJ2-7	TGTGCCAGCAGCACTGGGTGGACTAGCGGGACCTACGAGCAGTACTTC	CASSTGWTSGTYEQYF
-	TRBV13	-	TRBJ1-4	TGTGCCAGCAGCTTAACGGACAGAGGAGAAAAACTGTTTTTT	CASSLTDRGEKLFF
-	TRBV5-1	TRBD1	TRBJ1-4	TGCGCCAGCAGCCTACGTAGGGACCAGGGGGCCGGCGAAAAACTGTTTTTT	CASSLRRDQGAGEKLFF
-	TRBV6-5	TRBD2	TRBJ2-7	TGTGCCAGCAGGTTTGCGGGAGCATACGAGCAGTACTTC	CASRFAGAYEQYF
few	TRBV21-1	-	TRBJ2-7	TGTGCCAGCGCAACCCCCGGGACAGAAGCTCACGAGCAGTACTTC	CASATPGTEAHEQYF
-	TRBV29-1	-	TRBJ1-1	TGCAGCGTTGAAGTCCCAGGGGCGACCAACACTGAAGCTTTCTTT	CSVEVPGATNTEAFF
once	TRBV28	-	TRBJ1-2	TGTGCCAGCAGTTCAAGCCGCGCTAACTATGGCTACACCTTC	CASSSSRANYGYTF
-	TRBV7-6	-	TRBJ1-5	TGTGCCAGCAGCTTGACGGGCAATCAGCCCCAGCATTTT	CASSLTGNQPQHF
-	TRBV28	-	TRBJ1-4	TGTGCCAGCAGTCTAGGGGCAGTAGAGCTAACAACTAATGAAAAACTGTTTTTT	CASSLGAVELTTNEKLFF
-	TRBV10-3	TRBD1	TRBJ2-5	TGTGCCACCTGGACAGGGGAAGAGACCCAGTACTTC	CATWTGEETQYF
-	TRBV4-1	TRBD2	TRBJ2-2	TGCGCCAGCAGCCAAGAGGGAGGGCCGTTCGGGGAGCTGTTTTTT	CASSQEGGPFGELFF
once	TRBV5-5	-	TRBJ1-6	TGTGCCAGCAGCCACCTGGGACCAACGGATCCCCCCCTCCACTTT	CASSHLGPTDPPLHF
-	TRBV7-2	-	TRBJ2-7	TGTGCCAGCAGCTCCGACACCTACGAGCAGTACTTC	CASSSDTYEQYF
-	TRBV5-1	TRBD2	TRBJ2-3	TGCGCCAGCTCCAAGGGACTAGCGTCTAGCACAGATACGCAGTATTTT	CASSKGLASSTDTQYF
-	TRBV2	TRBD2	TRBJ2-7	TGTGCCGGGCGACTAGCGGGGCGCTACGAGCAGTACTTC	CAGRLAGRYEQYF
-	TRBV18	-	TRBJ1-1	TGTGCCAGCTCACCACCGCGGAACACTGAAGCTTTCTTT	CASSPPRNTEAFF
-	TRBV28	TRBD2	TRBJ2-7	TGTGCCAGCAGTTTAGGTCGACTAGCGGGGCGCTCCTACGAGCAGTACTTC	CASSLGRLAGRSYEQYF
-	TRBV5-4	-	TRBJ2-1	TGTGCCAGCAGCTTGCCCCGAGGTGAGCAGTTCTTC	CASSLPRGEQFF
-	TRBV28	-	TRBJ1-2	TGTGCCAGCAGTAAAATAATGACGCAGGCGGATGGCTACACCTTC	CASSKIMTQADGYTF
-	TRBV5-6	-	TRBJ2-3	TGTGCCAGCAGCTTGTCCGTCTCACAATGGGGCACAGATACGCAGTATTTT	CASSLSVSQWGTDTQYF
-	TRBV27	TRBD2	TRBJ2-3	TGTGCCAGCAGTTTCATGAGGGGGACTAGCGGGGGGAGCACAGATACGCAGTATTTT	CASSFMRGTSGGSTDTQYF
-	TRBV5-6	-	TRBJ1-5	TGTGCCAGCAGCTTTGGAGAGGGCCCCCAGCATTTT	CASSFGEGPQHF
-	TRBV7-3	-	TRBJ2-1	TGTGCCAGCAGCTTAACCAGGGGGGACAATGAGCAGTTCTTC	CASSLTRGDNEQFF
-	TRBV30	TRBD1	TRBJ1-5	TGTGCCTGGAGTCCCAGAGGGGGCTTTCAGCCCCAGCATTTT	CAWSPRGGFQPQHF
-	TRBV18	TRBD2	TRBJ2-1	TGTGCCAGCTCACCCCGACTAGCGGGAGGACACGAGCAGTTCTTC	CASSPRLAGGHEQFF
-	TRBV28	-	TRBJ1-6	TGTGCCAGCAGTGTCCCCATGTCACCCCTCCACTTT	CASSVPMSPLHF
-	TRBV28	TRBD1	TRBJ2-7	TGTGCCAGCAGTGGACAGGCCTGGGACGAGCAGTACTTC	CASSGQAWDEQYF
-	TRBV5-4	TRBD1	TRBJ2-7	TGTGCCAGCAGCCGCGCGACAGGGTCCAACGACGAGCAGTACTTC	CASSRATGSNDEQYF
-	TRBV5-4	-	TRBJ1-1	TGTGCCAGCAGCCCTGCGAACACTGAAGCTTTCTTT	CASSPANTEAFF
-	TRBV9	-	TRBJ2-7	TGTGCCCGTCCGGATGAGTCCTACGAGCAGTACTTC	CARPDESYEQYF
-	TRBV30	TRBD2	TRBJ2-1	TGTGCCTTAGCGGGAGGCCAATACAATGAGCAGTTCTTC	CALAGGQYNEQFF
-	TRBV9	-	TRBJ2-2	TGTGCCAGCAGCCCGCAGGGGCTGAACACCGGGGAGCTGTTTTTT	CASSPQGLNTGELFF